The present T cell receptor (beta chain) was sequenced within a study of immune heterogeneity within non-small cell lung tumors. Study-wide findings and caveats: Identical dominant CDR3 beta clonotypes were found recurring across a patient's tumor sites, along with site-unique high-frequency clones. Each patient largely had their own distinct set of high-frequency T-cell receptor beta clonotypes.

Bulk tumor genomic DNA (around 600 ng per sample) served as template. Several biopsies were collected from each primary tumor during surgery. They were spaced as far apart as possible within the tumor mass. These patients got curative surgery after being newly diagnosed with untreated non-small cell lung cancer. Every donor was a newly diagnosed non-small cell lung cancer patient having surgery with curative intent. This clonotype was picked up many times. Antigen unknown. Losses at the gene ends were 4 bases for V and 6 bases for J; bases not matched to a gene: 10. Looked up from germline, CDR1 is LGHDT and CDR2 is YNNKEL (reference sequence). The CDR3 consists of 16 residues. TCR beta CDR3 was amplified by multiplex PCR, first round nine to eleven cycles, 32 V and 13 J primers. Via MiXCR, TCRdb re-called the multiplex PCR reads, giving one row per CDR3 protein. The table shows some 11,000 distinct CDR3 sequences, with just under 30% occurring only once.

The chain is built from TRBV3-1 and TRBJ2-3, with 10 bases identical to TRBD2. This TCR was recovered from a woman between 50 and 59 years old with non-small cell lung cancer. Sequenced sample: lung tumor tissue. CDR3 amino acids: CASSLGQSGGGDTQYF. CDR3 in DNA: TGTGCCAGCAGCCTCGGCCAAAGCGGGGGGGGGGATACGCAGTATTTT.